One and the same sample provided the 14 T cell receptor beta chains below, sequenced in a study of CD8 T cells in Susac syndrome. With random hexamers, 0.5 to 1 ug RNA was reverse transcribed. TCRdb fed the immunoSEQ multiplex PCR reads into MiXCR, producing one record per CDR3 protein. The sample records roughly 200,000 distinct CDR3 sequences, about 94% being singletons. Sequenced sample: CD4+ T cells from PBMCs. All receptors come from a human donor in good health.

J is TRBJ1-2 and V is TRBV28; no clear D. The V gene's germline CDR1 is MDHEN and CDR2 SYDVKM. Trimming removed 2 bases at V and 3 bases at J, with 10 bases between. This CDR3 is built from 14 residues. This CDR3 is CASSLIGGYYGYTF. The CDR3 DNA reads TGTGCCAGCAGTTTAATTGGAGGGTACTATGGCTACACCTTC.

The chain carries TRBV5-1 and TRBJ2-1, with D hard to call. This CDR3 has 13 residues. With 4 bases removed from V and 7 bases from J, the gap between germline ends came to 12 bases. Germline values: CDR1 SGHRS, CDR2 YFSETQ. The CDR3 spells CASSREGINEQFF. CDR3 DNA: TGCGCCAGCAGCCGCGAAGGGATTAATGAGCAGTTCTTC.

The V call is TRBV7-2, the J call TRBJ1-6; D unclear. Trimming took off 1 base at V and 7 bases at J, with 11 bases between the two ends. Germline CDR1 SGHTA, CDR2 FQGNSA. The CDR3 runs to 15 residues. CDR3 protein: CASSLVFRANSPLHF. The CDR3 coding sequence is TGTGCCAGCAGCTTAGTGTTTAGGGCCAATTCACCCCTCCACTTT. The whole variable domain, filled in from reference TRBV7-2 and TRBJ1-6, reads GAGVSQSPSNKVTEKGKDVELRCDPISGHTALYWYRQSLGQGLEFLIYFQGNSAPDKSGLPSDRFSAERTGGSVSTLTIQRTQQEDSAVYLCASSLVFRANSPLHFGNGTRLTVT.

The chain couples TRBV4-1 to TRBJ2-1; 10 bases line up with TRBD1. J was trimmed by 6 bases and V by 3 bases; bases with no gene match: 11. In germline, CDR1 is MGHRA, CDR2 YSYEKL. The CDR3 has 17 amino acids. The CDR3 nucleotides read TGCGCCAGCAGCCAGGACAGGGGGGGAGAGCGTCTCAATGAGCAGTTCTTC. Translated: CASSQDRGGERLNEQFF.

This clonotype was seen just once. The chain couples TRBV5-4 to TRBJ2-5; TRBD1 aligns across 8 bases. With 4 bases clipped from V and 5 bases from J, the junction kept 7 bases outside the gene matches. The germline gives CDR1 SGHNT, CDR2 YYREEE (reference sequence). The CDR3 is 14 residues long. CDR3 nucleotides: TGTGCCAGCAGCAAGGGCAGGGGGCGTGAGACCCAGTACTTC. Translation: CASSKGRGRETQYF.

This clonotype was picked up a small number of times. J is TRBJ2-7 and V is TRBV5-1; D remains unclear. The CDR3 is 14 amino acids. The germline CDR1 and CDR2 sequences are SGHRS and YFSETQ. The V gene lost 4 bases and the J gene lost 0 bases, with 11 bases spanning the gap. DNA for the CDR3: TGCGCCAGCAGCCCCGGCACTCTCTCCTACGAGCAGTACTTC. It specifies CASSPGTLSYEQYF.

The gene calls are TRBV5-1 and TRBJ1-6, with 9 bases aligning to TRBD1. CDR1 is SGHRS, CDR2 YFSETQ, per germline. V lost 2 bases and J lost 9; bases outside the gene matches: 6. The CDR3 runs 15 residues. The CDR3 protein is CASSLQGAGTSPLHF. In DNA form, the CDR3 reads TGCGCCAGCAGCTTACAGGGGGCGGGCACTTCACCCCTCCACTTT.

The CDR3 region has the DNA TGTGCCAGCAGTTTCGTCGGACAGGGAGAGGGCTACACCTTC. This encodes CASSFVGQGEGYTF. The chain recombines TRBV6-6 with TRBJ1-2; TRBD1 matches 8 bases. The CDR3 extends over 14 amino acids. With V trimmed by 4 bases and J by 8 bases, 9 bases remained unmatched. Germline CDR1 and CDR2: MNHNY and SVGAGI (reference sequence).

The V and J genes are TRBV7-9 and TRBJ1-2; 8 bases map to TRBD1. V dropped 2 bases and J dropped 8; count of bases not matched to a gene: 10. Germline CDR1 is SEHNR and CDR2 is FQNEAQ (reference sequence). The CDR3 sequence is 15 residues long. CDR3 in DNA: TGTGCCAGCAGCTTACCCCTCTCCAGGGGGCCAGGCTACACCTTC. Protein sequence: CASSLPLSRGPGYTF.

The chain uses TRBV27 and TRBJ2-6, with unresolved D. Germline V CDR1 and CDR2: MNHEY, SMNVEV (reference sequence). V was trimmed by 4 bases and J by 0 bases, leaving 4 bases between them. The CDR3 totals 14 residues. The DNA for the CDR3 is TGTGCCAGCAGTTATCTCTCTGGGGCCAACGTCCTGACTTTC. Translation gives CASSYLSGANVLTF.

The gene calls are TRBV7-9 and TRBJ2-1, with 8 bases aligning to TRBD1. Looked up from germline, CDR1 is SEHNR and CDR2 is FQNEAQ (reference sequence). This CDR3 is built from 15 residues. Trimming removed 3 bases from V and 7 bases from J; junction bases left unmatched: 8. Here the CDR3 reads CASSLESWTGNEQFF. The CDR3 coding sequence is TGTGCCAGCAGCTTGGAATCTTGGACAGGGAATGAGCAGTTCTTC.

The chain is built from TRBV27 and TRBJ1-1; perhaps TRBD1 as D (6 bases). V lost 5 bases to trimming and J lost 4 bases, with 14 bases between them. CDR3 length: 14 amino acids. Germline V gives CDR1 MNHEY, CDR2 SMNVEV (reference sequence). CDR3: CASSVHGGGTEAFF. The CDR3 DNA reads as TGTGCCAGCAGTGTCCACGGAGGGGGCACTGAAGCTTTCTTT.

This sequence joins TRBV6-5 and TRBJ2-5; D remains unclear. The CDR3 runs 13 residues. V lost 2 bases, J lost 2 bases, and 6 bases lay in between. The V gene's germline CDR1 is MNHEY and CDR2 SVGAGI. CDR3 sequence: CASSYTFQETQYF. The CDR3 DNA reads as TGTGCCAGCAGTTACACGTTTCAAGAGACCCAGTACTTC.

The J gene is TRBJ1-3, the V gene TRBV19; D is possibly TRBD1 (6 bases). The V end was cut by 7 bases, the J end by 0 bases, with 13 bases between. The germline gives CDR1 LNHDA, CDR2 SQIVND (reference sequence). The CDR3 covers 15 residues. CDR3 bases: TGTGCCAGTACCATCAGGGGAGACTCTGGAAACACCATATATTTT. Protein sequence: CASTIRGDSGNTIYF.